The T cell receptor beta chain under discussion was sequenced for a study of shared clonotypes between healthy human individuals. Germline V CDR1 and CDR2: SGHRS, YFSETQ. The ends were cut back, 1 base at V and 9 bases at J, with 23 bases in the middle. The CDR3 runs 17 residues. Broader study findings: On the whole, naive subsets had larger estimated richness than memory subsets had.

TCRdb's table, derived via immunoSEQ multiplex PCR, lists solely in-frame clones and lacks some. The sample gives about 2.4 million clones, under 95% of which show up once; roughly 0.39% is in the top ten. Comments on this clone: The antigen remains undetermined.

Sample: naive CD4+ T cells from PBMCs. Documented subset: CD45RA+ positively selected. This clonotype originated in a man younger than 30 in good health. Some clones in this sample may be carry-over from other donors' samples. The chain carries TRBV5-1 and TRBJ2-4; D may be TRBD1 or TRBD2 (5 bases each). DNA for the CDR3: TGCGCCAGCAGCTTGTTGGGATTGGGGGTGGGGATTACCATTCAGTACTTC. Encoded protein: CASSLLGLGVGITIQYF.